The next 21 T cell receptor beta chains were all read from a single sample in a study of OX40 agonist ivuxolimab in advanced cancers. The assay was immunoSEQ multiplex PCR, and TCRdb's table has in-frame clones only and misses some. This sample has about 80,000 clones, with around 87% found just once. The source material was CD4+ or CD8+ T cells sorted from blood, sampled in a trial of the OX40 agonist ivuxolimab. All receptors come from an adult with an advanced solid tumor such as melanoma, head and neck, liver or kidney cancer.

Here the CDR3 reads CASSSSGPNTGELFF. For the CDR3, the DNA is TGTGCCAGCAGCTCTTCGGGACCGAACACCGGGGAGCTGTTTTTT. V and J are TRBV2 and TRBJ2-2; D tentatively fits TRBD1 or TRBD2 (5 bases each). In germline, CDR1 is SNHLY, CDR2 FYNNEI. V was pared by 6 bases and J by 0 bases, with 11 bases between. The CDR3 extends over 15 amino acids.

The chain couples TRBV2 to TRBJ1-6, with no clear D. The CDR3 consists of 11 residues. CDR1 and CDR2 (germline): SNHLY, FYNNEI. The V gene lost 6 bases and the J gene lost 9 bases, with 6 bases spanning the gap. The CDR3: CASSLGSPLHF. CDR3 nucleotides: TGTGCCAGCAGCTTGGGTTCACCCCTCCACTTT.

This clone has more than one count but fewer than ten. Other DNA sequences from this sample encode an identical CDR3 as well. V gene TRBV5-1 combines with J gene TRBJ1-5; D gene ambiguous. Trimming removed 0 bases from V and 1 base from J, with 2 bases in between. CDR1 is SGHRS, CDR2 YFSETQ, per germline. The CDR3 is 13 amino acids. The CDR3 coding sequence is TGCGCCAGCAGCTTGGACAGCAATCAGCCCCAGCATTTT. Its protein is CASSLDSNQPQHF. Using reference TRBV5-1 and TRBJ1-5 for the parts outside the CDR3, the full variable domain is KAGVTQTPRYLIKTRGQQVTLSCSPISGHRSVSWYQQTPGQGLQFLFEYFSETQRNKGNFPGRFSGRQFSNSRSEMNVSTLELGDSALYLCASSLDSNQPQHFGDGTRLSIL.

The V and J genes are TRBV7-2 and TRBJ1-2, with 7 bases matching TRBD1. Germline V lookup: CDR1 SGHTA, CDR2 FQGNSA. There are 14 residues in the CDR3. Trimming at V came to 7 bases and at J to 4 bases, leaving 9 bases not matched to a gene. CDR3 region: CASTDRAPFYGYTF. CDR3 sequence (DNA): TGTGCCAGCACCGACAGGGCCCCTTTCTATGGCTACACCTTC. The full variable domain, in which reference TRBV7-2 and TRBJ1-2 provide the parts outside the CDR3, is GAGVSQSPSNKVTEKGKDVELRCDPISGHTALYWYRQSLGQGLEFLIYFQGNSAPDKSGLPSDRFSAERTGGSVSTLTIQRTQQEDSAVYLCASTDRAPFYGYTFGSGTRLTVV.

The chain uses TRBV6-5 and TRBJ1-5; 7 nucleotides align to TRBD1. The CDR3 has 13 residues. Looked up from germline, CDR1 is MNHEY and CDR2 is SVGAGI. Losses at the gene ends were 7 bases for V and 6 bases for J; bases not matched to a gene: 6. This CDR3 is CASTDRALQPQHF. The CDR3 DNA sequence: TGTGCCAGCACAGACAGGGCCCTTCAGCCCCAGCATTTT.

V usage is TRBV6-5 and J usage is TRBJ1-1; tentatively, D is TRBD1 (6 bases). Trimming stripped 7 bases from V and 5 bases from J, with 17 bases between. Germline lookup yields CDR1 MNHEY and CDR2 SVGAGI. The length of the CDR3 is 14 residues. Here the CDR3 reads CASKQAGAGTEAFF. In DNA, the CDR3 is TGTGCCAGCAAGCAAGCAGGGGCCGGTACTGAAGCTTTCTTT.

This clone was seen more than once but under ten times. The chain employs TRBV5-6 and TRBJ2-7; D possibly corresponds to TRBD2 (5 bases). The V end lost 4 bases, the J end lost 8 bases, and 22 bases lay between the germline ends. The CDR3 runs to 15 residues. Germline CDR1 and CDR2: SGHDT and YYEEEE. CDR3 DNA: TGTGCCAGCAGCCAGCTTGGAGGAGCTTTGCCTAAGCAGTACTTC. This encodes CASSQLGGALPKQYF.

This clone was counted once. This chain uses TRBV9 with TRBJ2-3; D remains unclear. Deletions cut 4 bases from V and 3 bases from J, with 3 bases between. CDR1 and CDR2 from the germline V gene are SGDLS and YYNGEE. The CDR3 totals 11 residues. The CDR3 DNA sequence: TGTGCCAGCAGCCTGACAGATACGCAGTATTTT. Protein product: CASSLTDTQYF.

The chain links TRBV21-1 to TRBJ2-3; the D call TRBD2 from the table was never checked on the DNA. TRBV21-1 is given as a pseudogene. CDR3 length equals 16 residues. CDR3 protein: CASSSLAGTSTDTQYF. CDR3 coding DNA: TGTGCCAGCAGCAGCCTAGCGGGTACTAGCACAGATACGCAGTATTTT.

The rearrangement uses TRBV19 and TRBJ1-2; a weak D match, TRBD1 (5 bases). V was clipped by 5 bases and J by 4 bases, with 11 bases between them. The CDR3 length is 13 residues. Germline V gene lookup returns CDR1 LNHDA and CDR2 SQIVND (reference sequence). As DNA, the CDR3 is TGTGCCAGTAGTCCTCAGGGTTCCTATGGCTACACCTTC. This translates into CASSPQGSYGYTF.

V is TRBV7-9 and J is TRBJ1-3; D is ambiguous. Germline assignment: CDR1 SEHNR and CDR2 FQNEAQ (reference sequence). V was trimmed by 4 bases and J by 4 bases, leaving 17 bases between them. CDR3 length equals 16 residues. In DNA form, the CDR3 reads TGTGCCAGCAGCTCGCCGCCCGGAGGCCGGGGAAACACCATATATTTT. Its protein product is CASSSPPGGRGNTIYF. Full variable domain (missing parts from reference TRBV7-9 and TRBJ1-3): DTGVSQNPRHKITKRGQNVTFRCDPISEHNRLYWYRQTLGQGPEFLTYFQNEAQLEKSRLLSDRFSAERPKGSFSTLEIQRTEQGDSAMYLCASSSPPGGRGNTIYFGEGSWLTVV.

The rearrangement uses TRBV28 and TRBJ1-6, with D possibly matching TRBD1 (5 bases). CDR3 size: 15 residues. The ends were cut back, 3 bases at V and 4 bases at J, with 10 bases in the middle. The germline CDR1 and CDR2 sequences are MDHEN and SYDVKM. CDR3 protein: CASSLQGLYNSPLHF. The CDR3 bases are TGTGCCAGCAGTTTGCAGGGACTGTATAATTCACCCCTCCACTTT.

The chain has TRBV6-5 and TRBJ1-2; D unclear. Trimming took 0 bases from V and 5 from J, leaving 13 bases between them. The CDR3 spans 15 residues. CDR1 is MNHEY, CDR2 SVGAGI, per germline. The CDR3 region is CASSYSNPDYYGYTF. The DNA of the CDR3 is TGTGCCAGCAGTTACTCGAATCCGGACTATTATGGCTACACCTTC.

This chain uses TRBV7-9 with TRBJ1-1; TRBD1 matches 8 bases. With 1 base clipped from V and 0 bases from J, the junction kept 1 base outside the gene matches. The CDR3 sequence is 15 residues long. Germline V gene data show CDR1 as SEHNR and CDR2 as FQNEAQ (reference sequence). CDR3 in amino acids: CASSLGDRMNTEAFF. The CDR3 DNA sequence: TGTGCCAGCAGCTTAGGGGACAGGATGAACACTGAAGCTTTCTTT.

The V call is TRBV9, the J call TRBJ2-3; 7 bases fit TRBD2. This CDR3 spans 16 amino acids. Germline V gives CDR1 SGDLS, CDR2 YYNGEE. V was pared by 4 bases and J by 2 bases, with 10 bases of the junction left unmatched. The CDR3: CASSPRTRLTTDTQYF. CDR3 DNA sequence: TGTGCCAGCAGCCCCCGGACTAGACTCACCACAGATACGCAGTATTTT.

In DNA, the CDR3 is TGCGCCAGCAGCCCGACTACATTGGCGGGAGGGCTAAGAGGTGCTGATACGCAGTATTTT. This sequence encodes CASSPTTLAGGLRGADTQYF. The chain couples TRBV5-1 to TRBJ2-3, with 9 bases identical to TRBD2. Germline V CDR1 and CDR2: SGHRS, YFSETQ. This CDR3 has 20 amino acids. The V segment lost 4 bases and the J segment 6 bases; nucleotides outside the gene matches: 24.

CDR3 sequence: CASRGQGKNNSPLHF. CDR3 sequence (DNA): TGTGCCAGCAGGGGACAGGGGAAGAATAATTCACCCCTCCACTTT. The chain links TRBV27 to TRBJ1-6, with 10 bases matching TRBD1. Germline V gene sequence: CDR1 MNHEY, CDR2 SMNVEV (reference sequence). CDR3 size: 15 residues. V was pared by 6 bases and J by 5 bases, with 4 bases of the junction left unmatched.

The CDR3 DNA sequence: TGTGCCAGCAGTTTCAACAGGTTCACCTACGAGCAGTACTTC. Amino acid sequence: CASSFNRFTYEQYF. V usage is TRBV6-5 and J usage is TRBJ2-7, with D possibly being TRBD1 (5 bases). V was shortened by 4 bases and J by 2 bases, with 12 bases between the two germline ends. This CDR3 spans 14 amino acids. Germline loops: CDR1 MNHEY, CDR2 SVGAGI.

The chain has TRBV15 and TRBJ1-1; D is undetermined. The V and J ends lost 2 bases and 4 bases respectively, with 8 bases between them. The germline CDR1 and CDR2 sequences are LNHNV and YYDKDF (reference sequence). The CDR3 length is 13 residues. As DNA, the CDR3 is TGTGCCACCAGCAGACGGCTGGGCACTGAAGCTTTCTTT. Its translation is CATSRRLGTEAFF.

V and J are TRBV2 and TRBJ1-2; tentatively, D is TRBD1 (5 bases). Trimming stripped 6 bases from V and 0 bases from J, with 11 bases between. This CDR3 is built from 14 residues. Germline CDR1 is SNHLY and CDR2 is FYNNEI. The CDR3 loop is CASSRDGSNYGYTF. The CDR3 DNA is TGTGCCAGCAGCCGGGACGGATCTAACTATGGCTACACCTTC.

The V gene is TRBV5-4, the J gene TRBJ1-2; tentatively, D is TRBD1 (5 bases). The germline V and J ends were trimmed by 4 bases and 7 bases, with 17 bases remaining between them. This CDR3 is 14 amino acids long. Germline assignment: CDR1 SGHNT and CDR2 YYREEE (reference sequence). The CDR3 DNA is TGTGCCAGCAGCAGACGGACAAACGTCGTTGGCTACACCTTC. Translation gives CASSRRTNVVGYTF.